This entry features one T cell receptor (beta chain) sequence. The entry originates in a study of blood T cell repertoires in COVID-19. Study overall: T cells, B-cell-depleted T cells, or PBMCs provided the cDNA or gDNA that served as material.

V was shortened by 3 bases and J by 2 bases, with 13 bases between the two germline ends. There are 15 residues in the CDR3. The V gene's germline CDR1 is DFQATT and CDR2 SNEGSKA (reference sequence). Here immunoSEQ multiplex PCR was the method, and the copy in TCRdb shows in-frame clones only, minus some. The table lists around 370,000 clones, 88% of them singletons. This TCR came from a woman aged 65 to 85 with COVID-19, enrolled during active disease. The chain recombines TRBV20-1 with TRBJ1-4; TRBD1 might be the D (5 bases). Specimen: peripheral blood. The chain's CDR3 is CSASGAGGTNEKLFF. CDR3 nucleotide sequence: TGCAGTGCTAGTGGGGCAGGTGGGACTAATGAAAAACTGTTTTTT.